These T cell receptor beta chains were read from a single sample in a study of OX40 agonist ivuxolimab in advanced cancers. TCRdb keeps only in-frame clones here, not all; method: immunoSEQ multiplex PCR. This sample yields 55,000 to 75,000 clones, of which 80% are seen a single time; 8.2% belongs to the top ten. The sample in question was CD4+ or CD8+ T cells sorted from blood, obtained in a trial of the OX40 agonist ivuxolimab. The receptors shown here come from an adult with an advanced solid tumor such as melanoma, head and neck, liver or kidney cancer. CDR3s include the opening cysteine and the closing phenylalanine or tryptophan. D genes are given only for firm matches. Clone size, where shown, is once, few, many, or a class for clones that have expanded.

abundance: NA; j_gene: TRBJ2-3; v_gene: TRBV7-9; d_gene: TRBD2; CDR3aa: CASSLMGSGRAVGTDTQYF; CDR3nt: TGTGCCAGCAGCTTAATGGGTAGCGGGAGGGCCGTGGGCACAGATACGCAGTATTTT
abundance: NA; j_gene: TRBJ1-4; v_gene: TRBV7-6; d_gene: NA; CDR3aa: CASSLELGDWEKLFF; CDR3nt: TGTGCCAGCAGCTTAGAGCTGGGGGATTGGGAAAAACTGTTTTTT
abundance: NA; j_gene: TRBJ2-5; v_gene: TRBV19; d_gene: NA; CDR3aa: CASSTFGQTQETQYF; CDR3nt: TGTGCCAGTAGTACGTTTGGGCAGACACAAGAGACCCAGTACTTC
abundance: NA; j_gene: TRBJ1-1; v_gene: TRBV29-1; d_gene: NA; CDR3aa: CSVNRVAEAFF; CDR3nt: TGCAGCGTCAACAGGGTTGCTGAAGCTTTCTTT
abundance: NA; j_gene: TRBJ1-1; v_gene: TRBV19; d_gene: NA; CDR3aa: CASSRHTDEAFF; CDR3nt: TGTGCCAGTAGTCGACATACAGATGAAGCTTTCTTT
abundance: NA; j_gene: TRBJ1-5; v_gene: TRBV19; d_gene: NA; CDR3aa: CASRSDLNNQPQHF; CDR3nt: TGTGCCAGTAGGTCTGACCTGAACAATCAGCCCCAGCATTTT
abundance: few; j_gene: TRBJ2-3; v_gene: TRBV2; d_gene: TRBD2; CDR3aa: CASNLLAGATDTQYF; CDR3nt: TGTGCCAGCAATCTACTAGCGGGAGCCACAGATACGCAGTATTTT
abundance: NA; j_gene: TRBJ2-3; v_gene: TRBV6-5; d_gene: TRBD2; CDR3aa: CASSSSGDTDTQYF; CDR3nt: TGTGCCAGCAGCTCTAGCGGGGACACAGATACGCAGTATTTT
abundance: NA; j_gene: TRBJ2-1; v_gene: TRBV6-5; d_gene: TRBD2; CDR3aa: CASRKKAGGPNEQFF; CDR3nt: TGTGCCAGCAGAAAAAAAGCGGGAGGGCCCAATGAGCAGTTCTTC
abundance: NA; j_gene: TRBJ2-3; v_gene: TRBV5-1; d_gene: NA; CDR3aa: CASRGATSTDTQYF; CDR3nt: TGCGCCAGCCGGGGGGCTACAAGCACAGATACGCAGTATTTT
abundance: NA; j_gene: TRBJ1-1; v_gene: TRBV28; d_gene: NA; CDR3aa: CASSFWGTEAFF; CDR3nt: TGTGCCAGCAGTTTTTGGGGCACTGAAGCTTTCTTT
abundance: NA; j_gene: TRBJ2-3; v_gene: TRBV2; d_gene: NA; CDR3aa: CASRGRTTDTQYF; CDR3nt: TGTGCCAGCAGGGGACGGACCACAGATACGCAGTATTTT
abundance: NA; j_gene: TRBJ2-7; v_gene: TRBV2; d_gene: NA; CDR3aa: CASSRQWRYEQYF; CDR3nt: TGTGCCAGCAGCAGACAGTGGAGGTACGAGCAGTACTTC
abundance: few; j_gene: TRBJ2-1; v_gene: TRBV27; d_gene: NA; CDR3aa: CASSFGEYNEQFF; CDR3nt: TGTGCCAGCAGTTTTGGGGAGTACAATGAGCAGTTCTTC
abundance: NA; j_gene: TRBJ2-3; v_gene: TRBV7-2; d_gene: TRBD2; CDR3aa: CASSLGGGSWAQYF; CDR3nt: TGTGCCAGCAGCTTAGGGGGCGGGAGTTGGGCGCAGTATTTT
abundance: NA; j_gene: TRBJ1-3; v_gene: TRBV2; d_gene: NA; CDR3aa: CASGRASSGNTIYF; CDR3nt: TGTGCCAGCGGGCGGGCAAGCTCTGGAAACACCATATATTTT
abundance: NA; j_gene: TRBJ2-1; v_gene: TRBV28; d_gene: NA; CDR3aa: CASRIQSSYNEQFF; CDR3nt: TGTGCCAGCCGAATTCAGAGCTCCTACAATGAGCAGTTCTTC
abundance: NA; j_gene: TRBJ1-4; v_gene: TRBV29-1; d_gene: NA; CDR3aa: CSVGPSGMNYLFF; CDR3nt: TGCAGCGTTGGGCCGAGTGGGATGAATTATCTGTTTTTT
abundance: NA; j_gene: TRBJ1-2; v_gene: TRBV7-9; d_gene: TRBD1; CDR3aa: CASSLQDRHGYTF; CDR3nt: TGTGCCAGCAGCCTACAGGACAGGCATGGCTACACCTTC
abundance: NA; j_gene: TRBJ2-1; v_gene: TRBV9; d_gene: NA; CDR3aa: CASSVALDGSSYNEQFF; CDR3nt: TGTGCCAGCAGCGTAGCTCTCGACGGGAGCTCCTACAATGAGCAGTTCTTC
abundance: NA; j_gene: TRBJ2-3; v_gene: TRBV19; d_gene: TRBD2; CDR3aa: CASSNGGRSSDTQYF; CDR3nt: TGTGCCAGTAGTAACGGCGGGAGATCGTCAGATACGCAGTATTTT